A single sample is the source of the 5 T cell receptor beta chains below, sequenced in a study of beta chain features in type 1 diabetes. Findings and limits, study-wide: All four CD4+ subsets of Type 1 diabetes patients contained TCRB CDR3s that were moderately but significantly shorter.

Antigen specificity for these receptors is unknown. Reverse transcribing all isolated RNA meant expressed TCRB transcripts were sequenced. Using immunoSEQ multiplex PCR, the repertoire was profiled, and TCRdb retains in-frame clones only, with some absent. The profile shows approximately 70,000 clones, about 50% of them singletons. The sequenced material came from central memory CD4+ T cells from blood. The source is a man under 40 with type 1 diabetes.

J is TRBJ2-6 and V is TRBV6-1; no definite D call. Trimming stripped 6 bases from V and 0 bases from J, with 3 bases between. This CDR3 contains 13 residues. The germline V gene encodes CDR1 MNHNS and CDR2 SASEGT. This CDR3 reads CASRASGANVLTF. The CDR3 nucleotides read TGTGCCAGCAGGGCCTCTGGGGCCAACGTCCTGACTTTC.

V is TRBV29-1 and J is TRBJ1-4; tentatively, D is TRBD1 (6 bases). V gave up 8 bases and J gave up 8 bases, with 21 bases separating them. This CDR3 contains 14 residues. Germline V gives CDR1 SQVTM, CDR2 ANQGSEA. The CDR3 region is CSYSIGGLVEKLFF. DNA of the CDR3: TGCAGCTATTCCATAGGGGGATTGGTCGAAAAACTGTTTTTT.

The CDR3 here is CASKIPRAGNREQYF. Here the CDR3 DNA reads TGTGCCAGCAAAATCCCCAGGGCAGGGAATAGGGAGCAGTACTTC. The chain couples TRBV2 to TRBJ2-7; tentative D call: TRBD1 (5 bases). The CDR3 consists of 15 residues. Trimming took 7 bases from V and 7 from J, leaving 23 bases between them. Germline assignment: CDR1 SNHLY and CDR2 FYNNEI. Based on the CDR3 plus reference TRBV2 and TRBJ2-7, the full variable domain is EPEVTQTPSHQVTQMGQEVILRCVPISNHLYFYWYRQILGQKVEFLVSFYNNEISEKSEIFDDQFSVERPDGSNFTLKIRSTKLEDSAMYFCASKIPRAGNREQYFGPGTRLTVT.

The rearrangement uses TRBV10-3 and TRBJ1-2, with 7 bases identical to TRBD1. The CDR3 contains 15 residues. The germline CDR1 and CDR2 sequences are ENHRY and SYGVKD. V lost 6 bases, J lost 3 bases, and 10 bases stayed unmatched. CDR3 sequence (DNA): TGTGCCATCAGAGGGGGCAAGGAGGGGGACTATGGCTACACCTTC. Its translation: CAIRGGKEGDYGYTF.

The chain carries TRBV5-1 and TRBJ1-2; D is possibly TRBD1 (5 bases). Germline V lookup: CDR1 SGHRS, CDR2 YFSETQ. This CDR3 has 16 amino acids. Trimming took off 0 bases at V and 8 bases at J, with 20 bases between the two ends. This chain's CDR3 is CASSLGAGPRLGGYTF. The CDR3 region has the DNA TGCGCCAGCAGCTTGGGGGCAGGGCCACGCCTGGGGGGCTACACCTTC.